This T cell receptor beta chain emerged from a study of T cells expressing NK-cell markers (TCRdb year 2020). At the level of the whole study: In sorted CD3+CD56+NKG2C+, CD3+CD56+NKG2C- and CD3+CD56-NKG2C+ T-cell subsets from several donors, TCR beta-chain repertoires were profiled. Among the eight sequenced donors, only one was HCMV-seronegative, while the other seven were HCMV-seropositive. All eight donors whose samples were sequenced were randomly selected healthy volunteers, three of them men and five women. Illumina HiSeq 2000/2500, MiSeq or NextSeq was used to sequence libraries as 2 x 150 bp reads.

The CDR3 holds 12 amino acids from the cysteine to the phenylalanine. No DNA is recorded. As concerns this clonotype: Its antigen remains undetermined.

Results and caveats for the whole study, not just this receptor: For about 6 donors, the dominant CD3+CD56+NKG2C+ clonotypes were among the top 10 CD8+ clonotypes and accounted for roughly 1.0-7.5% of CD8+ T cells. It remained unclear whether the expanded NKG2C-expressing T cell clones were specific for HCMV antigens. Those dominant clonotypes were again the most abundant among CD3+CD56-NKG2C+ cells in a handful of donors, at roughly 25-65%.

Instrument used: Illumina HiSeq 2000. TCR beta cDNA libraries were prepared using 5'RACE template switching, which introduced a universal primer site and unique molecular identifiers. cDNA synthesis was primed from the TCR beta constant segment and was followed by two successive PCR amplification steps. On the authors' methods: MIGEC handled demultiplexing of the reads and grouping by UMI, while MiTCR was used to assemble and quantify clonotypes. Only TCR cDNA sequences supported by at least two reads were kept to exclude erroneous sequences. Downstream repertoire analysis used the tcR package, and clonotypes were matched across fractions by CDR3 nucleotide sequence plus V segment. Antigen specificity was annotated against VDJdb with VDJmatch, allowing one amino acid substitution in CDR3. Each entry corresponds to one CDR3 protein sequence from reads that TCRdb reprocessed, and DNA is not given. The V and J calls come from TCRdb's annotation, not from the publication. This sample's table has entries for about 180,000 distinct CDR3 sequences. The top ten clones comprise around 20% of the sample.

To determine HCMV serostatus, a commercial ELISA kit was used to detect HCMV-specific IgG in serum. Ficoll density gradient centrifugation was used to isolate peripheral blood mononuclear cells from blood. The chain employs TRBV12-3 or TRBV12-4 and TRBJ2-1; TCRdb returns TRBD2, unconfirmable since there is no DNA. This TCR was sampled from a woman between 18 and 69 years old in good health. The specimen was blood T cells: a sorted CD56 or NKG2C T cell subset, CD4+ or CD8+ T cells, or bulk PBMC T cells (not recorded which). The encoded CDR3 is CASSLQSRERFF.